These T cell receptor beta chains were read from a single sample in a study of vaccination and CD4 T cells after COVID-19. No antigen has been assigned to these receptors. In TCRdb, the PCR reads were re-called with MiXCR into one record per CDR3 protein. The sample shows some 13,000 distinct CDR3 sequences, approximately 40% of them seen only once. The material sequenced was CD4+ T cells from blood, cultured in vitro. The receptors originated from a human donor who had recovered from COVID-19. The CDR3 runs from the conserved cysteine through the conserved F or W. Part of the rows lack a size; the others show once, few, many or a class for expanded clones.

length: 13; J: TRBJ1-5; V: TRBV7-8; size: medium-sized; CDR3: CASSLGGSQPQHF
length: 15; J: TRBJ1-5; V: TRBV5-1; size: NA; CDR3: CASSPDGAGNQPQHF
length: 16; J: TRBJ2-3; V: TRBV10-3; size: NA; CDR3: CAISETTSGGSDTQYF
length: 16; J: TRBJ2-2; V: TRBV11-2; size: once; CDR3: CASSSISGRNTGELFF
length: 20; J: TRBJ2-2; V: TRBV20-1; size: NA; CDR3: CSARYQPGLAEASNTGELFF
length: 16; J: TRBJ2-3; V: TRBV28; size: NA; CDR3: CASSPGLAYGTDTQYF
length: 14; J: TRBJ2-7; V: TRBV5-5; size: NA; CDR3: CASSLGLASIEQYF
length: 11; J: TRBJ1-2; V: TRBV29-1; size: NA; CDR3: CSVESNYGYTF
length: 14; J: TRBJ2-1; V: TRBV11-2; size: few; CDR3: CASSLVRTANEQFF
length: 15; J: TRBJ2-2; V: TRBV7-6; size: NA; CDR3: CASSLGVGNTGELFF
length: 15; J: TRBJ1-4; V: TRBV5-4; size: NA; CDR3: CASSPQGGTNEKLFF
length: 15; J: TRBJ1-3; V: TRBV7-2; size: medium-sized; CDR3: CASSLERGAGNTIYF
length: 16; J: TRBJ1-3; V: TRBV2; size: NA; CDR3: CASSGFRAETGNTIYF
length: 16; J: TRBJ2-4; V: TRBV7-2; size: few; CDR3: CASSGGQTIAKNIQYF
length: 16; J: TRBJ2-2; V: TRBV7-3; size: NA; CDR3: CASSIQGALLDGELFF
length: 13; J: TRBJ1-1; V: TRBV2; size: few; CDR3: CASKGQAPTEAFF